What follows is one T cell receptor beta chain and its context. The target antigen is unknown. The data derive from a study of siplizumab effects on memory and regulatory T cells. Study findings and constraints: Apparently more diverse than memory cells, naive T cells also seemed major alloresponse contributors.

Germline CDR1 and CDR2: SGHNT and YYREEE (reference sequence). CDR3 length: 16 residues. The junction had 10 bases not matched to a gene; V was cut back by 4 bases and J by 5 bases. Libraries were prepared by immunoSEQ multiplex PCR; TCRdb keeps only in-frame clonotypes and omits some of them. Among 70,000 to 90,000 clones listed, around 93% were seen once. The sequencing input was CD8+ T cells sorted from blood. This clonotype was obtained from a human donor in good health. The genes are TRBV5-4 and TRBJ2-2, with 8 bases aligning to TRBD2. CDR3 bases: TGTGCCAGCAGCCTGTCGGGACTAGGTAATACCGGGGAGCTGTTTTTT. Protein: CASSLSGLGNTGELFF.